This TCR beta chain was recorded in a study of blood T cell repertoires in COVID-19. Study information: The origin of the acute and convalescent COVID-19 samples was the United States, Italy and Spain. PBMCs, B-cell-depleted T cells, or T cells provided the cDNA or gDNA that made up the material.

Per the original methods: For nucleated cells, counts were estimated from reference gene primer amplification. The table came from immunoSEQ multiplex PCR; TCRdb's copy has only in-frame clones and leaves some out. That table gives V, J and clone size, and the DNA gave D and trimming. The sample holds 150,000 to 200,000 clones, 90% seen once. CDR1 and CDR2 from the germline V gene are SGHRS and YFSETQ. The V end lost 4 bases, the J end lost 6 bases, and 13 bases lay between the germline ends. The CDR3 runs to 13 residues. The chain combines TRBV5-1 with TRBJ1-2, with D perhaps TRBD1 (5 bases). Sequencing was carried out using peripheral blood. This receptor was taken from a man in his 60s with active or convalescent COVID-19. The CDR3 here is CASSPGGEDGYTF. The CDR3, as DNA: TGCGCCAGCAGCCCTGGGGGGGAGGATGGCTACACCTTC.